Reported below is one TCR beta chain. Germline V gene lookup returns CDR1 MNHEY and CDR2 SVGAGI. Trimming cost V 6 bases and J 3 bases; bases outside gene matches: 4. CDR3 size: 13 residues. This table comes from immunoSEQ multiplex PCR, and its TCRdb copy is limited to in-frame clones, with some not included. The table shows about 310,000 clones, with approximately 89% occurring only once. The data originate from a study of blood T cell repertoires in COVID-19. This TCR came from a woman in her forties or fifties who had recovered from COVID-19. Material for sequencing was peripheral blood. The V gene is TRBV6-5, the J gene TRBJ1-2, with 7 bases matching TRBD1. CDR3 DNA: TGTGCCAGCAGGATCGACAGGGACTATGGCTACACCTTC. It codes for CASRIDRDYGYTF.